This section outlines one T cell receptor (beta chain) sequence together with its context. The record originates from a study of blood T cell repertoires in COVID-19. Study-level background: There were acute and convalescent COVID-19 samples, and they came from the United States, Italy and Spain.

This CDR3 is 14 amino acids long. Losses at the gene ends were 5 bases for V and 5 bases for J; bases not matched to a gene: 8. Germline CDR1 reads MGHDK; CDR2 reads SYGVNS. Original handling: Nucleated cell counts were estimated from reference gene primer amplification. TCRdb's copy holds only in-frame clones and misses some; the assay was immunoSEQ multiplex PCR. The V and J calls and the clone size are those of that table, but D and trimming were determined from the DNA. The data contain about 120,000 clones, roughly 88% of them singletons. The sequence came from a man aged 50 or older with acute or convalescent COVID-19. The J gene is TRBJ1-2, the V gene TRBV25-1; 7 bases agree with TRBD1. The sample was peripheral blood. CDR3 DNA: TGTGCCAGCAGTCTACGGACAGGAACTTATGGCTACACCTTC. Residues: CASSLRTGTYGYTF.